The 11 T cell receptor beta chains in this list originate from one sample, sequenced in a study of shared clonotypes between healthy human individuals. The repertoire was sequenced with immunoSEQ multiplex PCR; TCRdb's copy has only in-frame clones and lacks some. Of under 1,900,000 clones in the sample, less than 99% were seen once. The sequenced material came from naive CD4+ T cells sorted from blood. Noted subset: CD45RA+ positively selected. The receptors were sampled from a young man in good health.

The chain links TRBV6-5 to TRBJ2-3; possibly TRBD1 for D (6 bases). Deletions cut 2 bases from V and 0 bases from J, with 9 bases between. There are 15 residues in the CDR3. Germline CDR1 MNHEY, CDR2 SVGAGI. CDR3 amino acids: CASSYVQGSTDTQYF. CDR3 in DNA: TGTGCCAGCAGTTACGTACAGGGCAGCACAGATACGCAGTATTTT.

The chain carries TRBV11-2 and TRBJ2-1; 7 positions agree with TRBD2. Germline assignment: CDR1 SGHAT and CDR2 FQNNGV. Trimming removed 5 bases from V and 12 bases from J; junction bases left unmatched: 7. This CDR3 has 12 amino acids. The chain's CDR3 is CASSAGTNVQFF. DNA for the CDR3: TGTGCCAGCAGCGCTGGGACTAACGTGCAGTTCTTC.

The chain employs TRBV5-8 and TRBJ1-5, with 9 positions matching TRBD1. The germline gives CDR1 SGHTS, CDR2 YDEGEE. V trimming: 3 bases; J trimming: 4 bases; junction bases outside the gene matches: 8. The CDR3 is made up of 16 amino acids. This CDR3 reads CASSWGTGGSNQPQHF. CDR3 bases: TGTGCCAGCAGCTGGGGTACAGGGGGCTCTAATCAGCCCCAGCATTTT.

V and J are TRBV18 and TRBJ2-3; 9 bases agree with TRBD1. Germline lookup yields CDR1 KGHSH and CDR2 LQKENI. The junction had 8 bases not matched to a gene; V was cut back by 1 base and J by 3 bases. The CDR3 sequence is 17 residues long. The CDR3 DNA reads as TGTGCCAGCTCACCACTTACACGTGGACAGGGGACAGATACGCAGTATTTT. It specifies CASSPLTRGQGTDTQYF.

In DNA, the CDR3 is TGTGCCAGCAGCAGCATGGGCTATGGCTACACCTTC. This translates into CASSSMGYGYTF. This rearrangement joins TRBV9 to TRBJ1-2; D gene ambiguous. Trimming took 4 bases from V and 4 from J, leaving 8 bases between them. The CDR3 has 12 amino acids. CDR1 is SGDLS, CDR2 YYNGEE, per germline.

This chain joins TRBV10-3 and TRBJ1-1; TRBD1 is a possible D gene (5 bases). In germline, CDR1 is ENHRY, CDR2 SYGVKD. V was cut by 0 bases and J by 6 bases, with 17 bases left in between. The CDR3 runs to 16 residues. The CDR3 DNA is TGTGCCATCAGTGAGTCGGGTGGACGGGGGTCGGCTGAAGCTTTCTTT. Its protein is CAISESGGRGSAEAFF.

This chain uses TRBV27 with TRBJ1-2; D is uncertain. The ends were cut back, 2 bases at V and 2 bases at J, with 6 bases in the middle. CDR1 is MNHEY and CDR2 is SMNVEV in the germline V gene (reference sequence). This CDR3 has 13 residues. CDR3: CASSLTLNYGYTF. As DNA, the CDR3 is TGTGCCAGCAGTTTAACCCTCAACTATGGCTACACCTTC.

The genes are TRBV19 and TRBJ2-5; no firm D call. V was trimmed by 2 bases and J by 5 bases, leaving 3 bases between them. Germline V gives CDR1 LNHDA, CDR2 SQIVND (reference sequence). This CDR3 spans 11 amino acids. CDR3 coding DNA: TGTGCCAGTAGTATAATGGAGACCCAGTACTTC. Its translation: CASSIMETQYF.

On this clone itself: The sample carries other DNA sequences with the same CDR3. This chain joins TRBV7-2 and TRBJ2-7; D gene uncertain. V lost 5 bases and J 1 base, leaving 6 bases between the germline ends. Germline loops: CDR1 SGHTA, CDR2 FQGNSA. The CDR3 spans 12 residues. Written as DNA, the CDR3 is TGTGCCAGCAGCCGTACGTCCTACGAGCAGTACTTC. It codes for CASSRTSYEQYF.

This clone was found once. The V gene is TRBV9, the J gene TRBJ2-3, with D perhaps matching TRBD1 (6 bases). CDR1 SGDLS and CDR2 YYNGEE come from the germline V gene. V lost 3 bases and J 1 base, leaving 15 bases between the germline ends. This CDR3 has 16 residues. The CDR3 loop reads CASSGEQGWGTDTQYF. The CDR3 DNA sequence: TGTGCCAGCAGCGGAGAACAGGGATGGGGCACAGATACGCAGTATTTT.

The DNA of the CDR3 is TGTGCCACCGTACAGGGAGCTAACTATGGCTACACCTTC. Its protein product is CATVQGANYGYTF. This rearrangement joins TRBV10-3 to TRBJ1-2; D is possibly TRBD1 (6 bases). V was cut by 10 bases and J by 0 bases, with 12 bases left in between. From germline, CDR1 is ENHRY and CDR2 SYGVKD. The CDR3 totals 13 residues.